The T cell receptor (beta chain) under discussion was sequenced for a study of T cell responses to AZD1222 COVID-19 vaccine. Some clones are missing from TCRdb's copy, which holds only in-frame ones; the method was immunoSEQ multiplex PCR. The sample has 210,000 or so clones; 90% to 95% are singletons. V lost 3 bases to trimming and J lost 8 bases; unmatched junction nucleotides: 6. CDR1 is MGHRA, CDR2 YSYEKL, per germline. The CDR3 contains 16 residues. Study results and caveats: Baseline serostatus was positive in only a handful of AZD1222 recipients. Spike-spanning, vaccine-associated CD4 TCRs were dominant at 160-218 and 743-854. Donors were chiefly white British, with a greater number of females, and clonal diversity was perhaps underestimated.

Points on this clone: Its target is unknown.

The sequence came from an adult in good health. The sequenced sample was peripheral blood, obtained on day 0 of MenACWY control vaccination. This sequence joins TRBV4-1 and TRBJ2-1, with 14 bases lining up with TRBD2. In DNA form, the CDR3 reads TGCGCCAGCAGCCACGCGACTAGCGGGGGGGTTCATGAGCAGTTCTTC. Amino acids: CASSHATSGGVHEQFF.